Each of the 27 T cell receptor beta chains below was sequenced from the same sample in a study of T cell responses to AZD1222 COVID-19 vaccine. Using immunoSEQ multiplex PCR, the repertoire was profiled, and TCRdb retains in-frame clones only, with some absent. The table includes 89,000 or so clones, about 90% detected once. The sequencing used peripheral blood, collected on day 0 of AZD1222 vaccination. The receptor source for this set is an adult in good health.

For the CDR3, the DNA is TGTGCCACCAGCCCTAGCGGAAGCTCCTACGAGCAGTACTTC. Translated: CATSPSGSSYEQYF. The V call is TRBV15, the J call TRBJ2-7; TRBD2 agrees at 7 bases. The CDR3 spans 14 residues. CDR1 is LNHNV and CDR2 is YYDKDF in the germline V gene (reference sequence). V was clipped by 5 bases and J by 0 bases; unmatched bases: 4.

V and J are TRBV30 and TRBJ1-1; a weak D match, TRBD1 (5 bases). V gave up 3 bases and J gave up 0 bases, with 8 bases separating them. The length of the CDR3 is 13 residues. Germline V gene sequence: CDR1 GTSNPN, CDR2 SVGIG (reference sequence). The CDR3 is CAWRDSVNTEAFF. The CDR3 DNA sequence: TGTGCCTGGAGAGACAGCGTGAACACTGAAGCTTTCTTT.

CDR3 bases: TGTGCCAGCAGCCCGGGACAGGGGCATTCCTACGAGCAGTACTTC. It yields the protein CASSPGQGHSYEQYF. The V gene is TRBV14, the J gene TRBJ2-7; 10 nucleotides match TRBD1. Per germline, CDR1 SGHDN and CDR2 FVKESK. This CDR3 spans 15 amino acids. Trimming removed 4 bases from V and 1 base from J; junction bases left unmatched: 4.

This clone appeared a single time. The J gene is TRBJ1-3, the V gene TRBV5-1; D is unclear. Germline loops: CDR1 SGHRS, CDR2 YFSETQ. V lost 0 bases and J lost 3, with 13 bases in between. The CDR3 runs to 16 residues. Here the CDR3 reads CASSLAGSNLGNTIYF. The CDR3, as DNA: TGCGCCAGCAGCTTGGCCGGTAGCAACCTTGGAAACACCATATATTTT.

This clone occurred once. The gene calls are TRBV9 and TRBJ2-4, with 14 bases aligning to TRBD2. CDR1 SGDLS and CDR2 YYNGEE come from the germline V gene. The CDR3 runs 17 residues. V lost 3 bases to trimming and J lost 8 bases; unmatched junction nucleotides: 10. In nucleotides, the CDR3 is TGTGCCAGCAGCGCCAGACTAGCGGGAGGGCCCGCGGACATTCAGTACTTC. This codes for CASSARLAGGPADIQYF.

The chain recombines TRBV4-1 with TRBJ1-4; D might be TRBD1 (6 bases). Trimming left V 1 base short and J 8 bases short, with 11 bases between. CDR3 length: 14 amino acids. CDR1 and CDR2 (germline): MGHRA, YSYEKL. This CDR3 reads CASSQAGEGEKLFF. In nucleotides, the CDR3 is TGCGCCAGCAGCCAAGCAGGGGAGGGGGAAAAACTGTTTTTT.

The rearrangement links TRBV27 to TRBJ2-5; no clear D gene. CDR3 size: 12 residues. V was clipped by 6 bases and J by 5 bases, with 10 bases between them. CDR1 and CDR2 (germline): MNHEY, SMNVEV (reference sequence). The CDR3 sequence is CASRTGWETQYF. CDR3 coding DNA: TGTGCCAGCAGGACCGGATGGGAGACCCAGTACTTC.

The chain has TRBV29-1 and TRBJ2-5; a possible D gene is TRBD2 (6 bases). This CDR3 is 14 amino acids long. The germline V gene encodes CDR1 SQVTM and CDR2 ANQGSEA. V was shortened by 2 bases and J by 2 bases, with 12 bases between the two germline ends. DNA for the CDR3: TGCAGCGTTGAAATGTGGGGACTTCAAGAGACCCAGTACTTC. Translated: CSVEMWGLQETQYF.

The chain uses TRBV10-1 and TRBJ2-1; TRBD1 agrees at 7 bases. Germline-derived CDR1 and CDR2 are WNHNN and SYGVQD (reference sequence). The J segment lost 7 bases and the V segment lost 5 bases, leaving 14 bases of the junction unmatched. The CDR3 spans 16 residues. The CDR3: CASSSLALAGGNEQFF. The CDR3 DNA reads TGCGCCAGCAGTTCCCTGGCCCTGGCAGGGGGAAATGAGCAGTTCTTC.

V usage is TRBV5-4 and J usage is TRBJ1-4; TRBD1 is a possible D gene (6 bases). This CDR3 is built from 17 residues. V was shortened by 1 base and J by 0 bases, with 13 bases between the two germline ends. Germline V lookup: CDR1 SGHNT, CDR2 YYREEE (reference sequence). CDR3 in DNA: TGTGCCAGCAGCTTGAGGCTGGCAGGGGCAACTAATGAAAAACTGTTTTTT. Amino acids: CASSLRLAGATNEKLFF.

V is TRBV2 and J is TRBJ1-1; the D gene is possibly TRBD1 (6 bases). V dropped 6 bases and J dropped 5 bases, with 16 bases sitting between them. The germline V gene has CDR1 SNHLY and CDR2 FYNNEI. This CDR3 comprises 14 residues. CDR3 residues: CASSDHRVETEAFF. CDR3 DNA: TGTGCCAGCAGCGACCACAGGGTTGAGACTGAAGCTTTCTTT. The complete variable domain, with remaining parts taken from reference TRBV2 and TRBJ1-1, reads EPEVTQTPSHQVTQMGQEVILRCVPISNHLYFYWYRQILGQKVEFLVSFYNNEISEKSEIFDDQFSVERPDGSNFTLKIRSTKLEDSAMYFCASSDHRVETEAFFGQGTRLTVV.

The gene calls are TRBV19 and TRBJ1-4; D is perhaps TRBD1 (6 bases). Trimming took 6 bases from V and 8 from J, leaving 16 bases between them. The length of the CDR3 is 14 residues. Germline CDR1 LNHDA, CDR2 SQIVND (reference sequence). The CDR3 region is CASRPTGGSEKLFF. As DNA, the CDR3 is TGTGCCAGTAGACCGACAGGTGGGAGCGAAAAACTGTTTTTT.

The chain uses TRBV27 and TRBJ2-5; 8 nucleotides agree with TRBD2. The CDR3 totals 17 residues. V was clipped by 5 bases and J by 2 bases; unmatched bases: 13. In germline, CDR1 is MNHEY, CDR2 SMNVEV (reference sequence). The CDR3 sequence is CASSPPPGTREQETQYF. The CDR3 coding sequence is TGTGCCAGCAGTCCCCCCCCCGGGACTAGGGAACAAGAGACCCAGTACTTC.

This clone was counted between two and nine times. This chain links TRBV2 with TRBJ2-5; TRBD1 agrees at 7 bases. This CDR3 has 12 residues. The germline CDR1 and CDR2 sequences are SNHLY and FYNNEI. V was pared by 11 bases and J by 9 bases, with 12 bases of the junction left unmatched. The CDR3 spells CAGDRARVAQYF. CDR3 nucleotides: TGTGCCGGAGACAGGGCCCGAGTGGCCCAGTACTTC.

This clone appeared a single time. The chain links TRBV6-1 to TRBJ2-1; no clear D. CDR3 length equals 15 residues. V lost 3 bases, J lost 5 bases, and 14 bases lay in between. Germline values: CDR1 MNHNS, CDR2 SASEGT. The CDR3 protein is CASSESSTLDNEQFF. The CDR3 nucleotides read TGTGCCAGCAGTGAGAGTTCCACACTCGACAATGAGCAGTTCTTC.

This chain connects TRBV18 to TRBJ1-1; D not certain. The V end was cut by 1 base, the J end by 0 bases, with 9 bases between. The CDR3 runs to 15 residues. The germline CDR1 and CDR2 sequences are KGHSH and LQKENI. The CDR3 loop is CASSPRPGMNTEAFF. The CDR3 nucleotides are TGTGCCAGCTCACCACGGCCGGGCATGAACACTGAAGCTTTCTTT.

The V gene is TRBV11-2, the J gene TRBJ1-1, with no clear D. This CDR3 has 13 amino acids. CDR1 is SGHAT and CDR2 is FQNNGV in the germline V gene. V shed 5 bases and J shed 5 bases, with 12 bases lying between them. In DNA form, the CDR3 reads TGTGCCAGCAGCCCCAACTTCGAAACTGAAGCTTTCTTT. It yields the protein CASSPNFETEAFF.

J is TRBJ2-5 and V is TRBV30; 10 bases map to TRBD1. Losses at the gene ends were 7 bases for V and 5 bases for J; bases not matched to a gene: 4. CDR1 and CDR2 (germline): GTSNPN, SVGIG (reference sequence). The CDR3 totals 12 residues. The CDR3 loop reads CAFTDRGETQYF. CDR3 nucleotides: TGTGCCTTCACGGACAGGGGGGAGACCCAGTACTTC.

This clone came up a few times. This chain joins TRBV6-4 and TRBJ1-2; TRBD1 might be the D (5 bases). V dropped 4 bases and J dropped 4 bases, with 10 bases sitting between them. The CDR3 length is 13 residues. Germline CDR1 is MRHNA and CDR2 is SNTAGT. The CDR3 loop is CASSAYGGYGYTF. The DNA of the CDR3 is TGTGCCAGCAGTGCCTATGGGGGCTATGGCTACACCTTC.

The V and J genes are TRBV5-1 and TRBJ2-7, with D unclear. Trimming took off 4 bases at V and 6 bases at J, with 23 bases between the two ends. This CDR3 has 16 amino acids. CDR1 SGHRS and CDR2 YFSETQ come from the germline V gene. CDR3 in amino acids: CASSGGVPSQSSEQYF. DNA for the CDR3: TGCGCCAGCAGCGGTGGGGTCCCGAGCCAAAGTAGCGAGCAGTACTTC. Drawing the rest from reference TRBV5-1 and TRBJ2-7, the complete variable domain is KAGVTQTPRYLIKTRGQQVTLSCSPISGHRSVSWYQQTPGQGLQFLFEYFSETQRNKGNFPGRFSGRQFSNSRSEMNVSTLELGDSALYLCASSGGVPSQSSEQYFGPGTRLTVT.

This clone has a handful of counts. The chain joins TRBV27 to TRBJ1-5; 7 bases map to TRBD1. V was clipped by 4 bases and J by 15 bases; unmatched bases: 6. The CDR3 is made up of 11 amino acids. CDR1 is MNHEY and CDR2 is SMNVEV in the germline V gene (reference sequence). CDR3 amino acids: CASSSNRDRHF. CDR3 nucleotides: TGTGCCAGCAGTTCAAACCGGGACAGGCATTTT.

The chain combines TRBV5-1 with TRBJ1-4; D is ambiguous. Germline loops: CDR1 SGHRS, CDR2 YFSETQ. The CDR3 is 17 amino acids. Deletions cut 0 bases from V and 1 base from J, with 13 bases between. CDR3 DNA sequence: TGCGCCAGCAGCTTGGGGAACTACAGAGGAACTAATGAAAAACTGTTTTTT. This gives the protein CASSLGNYRGTNEKLFF.

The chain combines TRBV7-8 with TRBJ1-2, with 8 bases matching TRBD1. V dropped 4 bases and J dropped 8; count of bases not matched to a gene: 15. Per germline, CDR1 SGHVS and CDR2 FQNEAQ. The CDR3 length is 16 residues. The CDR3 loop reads CASSSLGRGLSRGYTF. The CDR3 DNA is TGTGCCAGCAGCTCCTTGGGCAGGGGGCTTTCGAGGGGCTACACCTTC.

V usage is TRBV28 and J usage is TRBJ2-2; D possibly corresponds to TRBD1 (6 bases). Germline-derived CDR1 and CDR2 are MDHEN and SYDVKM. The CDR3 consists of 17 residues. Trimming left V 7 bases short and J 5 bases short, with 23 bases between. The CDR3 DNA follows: TGTGCCAGCAAGTTTCAGGGGCGGGTAAGAGGGACCGGGGAGCTGTTTTTT. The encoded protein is CASKFQGRVRGTGELFF. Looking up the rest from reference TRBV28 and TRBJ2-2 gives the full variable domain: DVKVTQSSRYLVKRTGEKVFLECVQDMDHENMFWYRQDPGLGLRLIYFSYDVKMKEKGDIPEGYSVSREKKERFSLILESASTNQTSMYLCASKFQGRVRGTGELFFGEGSRLTVL.

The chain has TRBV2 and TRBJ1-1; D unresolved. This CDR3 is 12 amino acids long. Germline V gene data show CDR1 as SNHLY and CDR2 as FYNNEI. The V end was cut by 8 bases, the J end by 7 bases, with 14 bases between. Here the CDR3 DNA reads TGTGCCAGCGGATCAATACAGAGTGAAGCTTTCTTT. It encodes CASGSIQSEAFF.

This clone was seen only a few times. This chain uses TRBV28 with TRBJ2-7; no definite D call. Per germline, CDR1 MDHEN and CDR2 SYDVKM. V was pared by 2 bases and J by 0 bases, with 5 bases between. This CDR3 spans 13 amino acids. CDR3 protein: CASSLEVSYEQYF. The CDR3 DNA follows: TGTGCCAGCAGTTTAGAAGTCTCCTACGAGCAGTACTTC. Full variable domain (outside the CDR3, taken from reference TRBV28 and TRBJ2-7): DVKVTQSSRYLVKRTGEKVFLECVQDMDHENMFWYRQDPGLGLRLIYFSYDVKMKEKGDIPEGYSVSREKKERFSLILESASTNQTSMYLCASSLEVSYEQYFGPGTRLTVT.

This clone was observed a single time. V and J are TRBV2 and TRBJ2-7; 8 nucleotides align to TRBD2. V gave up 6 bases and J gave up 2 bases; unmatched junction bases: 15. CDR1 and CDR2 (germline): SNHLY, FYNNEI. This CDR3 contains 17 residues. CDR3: CASSVPRGGPDTYEQYF. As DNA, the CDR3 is TGTGCCAGCAGCGTCCCACGCGGGGGGCCCGATACCTACGAGCAGTACTTC.